The rows below give T cell receptor beta chains drawn from one sample of a study of T cell responses to AZD1222 COVID-19 vaccine. Clones were sequenced by immunoSEQ multiplex PCR, and TCRdb holds only the in-frame ones, with some missing. The sample gives more than 100,000 clones, roughly 90% of which show up once; over 3% is in the top ten. The sample here was peripheral blood, taken on day 0 of AZD1222 vaccination. The receptors derive from an adult in good health. The CDR3 runs from the conserved cysteine through the conserved F or W. The D gene is left open where the match is weak. Only part of the rows carry a size: once, few, many, or a class if the clone is expanded.

d_gene: -; j_gene: TRBJ1-2; v_gene: TRBV19; abundance: -; CDR3nt: TGTGCCAGTAGTATAGAGAAGGCTGGCGGGGCAGCCTATGGCTACACCTTC; CDR3aa: CASSIEKAGGAAYGYTF
d_gene: -; j_gene: TRBJ1-2; v_gene: TRBV6-6; abundance: -; CDR3nt: TGTGCCAGCAGTTACTTCTCAGACAGCCTCTATGGCTACACCTTC; CDR3aa: CASSYFSDSLYGYTF
d_gene: -; j_gene: TRBJ2-7; v_gene: TRBV11-2; abundance: -; CDR3nt: TGTGCCAGCAGCGCCCAGGGGCACAGACAAAGCGAGCAGTACTTC; CDR3aa: CASSAQGHRQSEQYF
d_gene: -; j_gene: TRBJ2-7; v_gene: TRBV6-5; abundance: -; CDR3nt: TGTGCCAGCAGTTACTCCTCGGGGGAAACCTACGAGCAGTACTTC; CDR3aa: CASSYSSGETYEQYF
d_gene: -; j_gene: TRBJ2-4; v_gene: TRBV3-1/TRBV3-2; abundance: -; CDR3nt: TGTGCCAGCAGCCAAGGGGTAGAAAACATTCAGTACTTC; CDR3aa: CASSQGVENIQYF
d_gene: -; j_gene: TRBJ1-1; v_gene: TRBV7-6; abundance: -; CDR3nt: TGTGCCAGCAGCTTAGTTCTCGGGGAAGCTTTCTTT; CDR3aa: CASSLVLGEAFF
d_gene: TRBD2; j_gene: TRBJ2-6; v_gene: TRBV6-2/TRBV6-3; abundance: -; CDR3nt: TGTGCCAGCAGTCGGGTTGGACTAGCGGGGGTTTCTGGGGCCAACGTCCTGACTTTC; CDR3aa: CASSRVGLAGVSGANVLTF
d_gene: TRBD1; j_gene: TRBJ1-1; v_gene: TRBV4-2; abundance: few; CDR3nt: TGTGCCAGCAGCCAAGGGTCCGGGACAGGGAACACTGAAGCTTTCTTT; CDR3aa: CASSQGSGTGNTEAFF
d_gene: -; j_gene: TRBJ1-2; v_gene: TRBV6-5; abundance: -; CDR3nt: TGTGCCAGCAGCGGGGTGGGCTATGGCTACACCTTC; CDR3aa: CASSGVGYGYTF
d_gene: -; j_gene: TRBJ1-2; v_gene: TRBV4-3; abundance: -; CDR3nt: TGCGCCAGCAGCCAAGTCAAGGGGCTCGGCTACACCTTC; CDR3aa: CASSQVKGLGYTF
d_gene: -; j_gene: TRBJ1-1; v_gene: TRBV11-2; abundance: -; CDR3nt: TGTGCCAGCAGCTTACGTACCCGGGGCGTAAGGGGCTATAACACTGAAGCTTTCTTT; CDR3aa: CASSLRTRGVRGYNTEAFF
d_gene: -; j_gene: TRBJ2-2; v_gene: TRBV10-3; abundance: -; CDR3nt: TGTGCCATCAAGGACACATCCAACACCGGGGAGCTGTTTTTT; CDR3aa: CAIKDTSNTGELFF
d_gene: -; j_gene: TRBJ1-5; v_gene: TRBV6-1; abundance: -; CDR3nt: TGTGCCAGCAGTGAAGGGTCGGGGGGTAATCAGCCCCAGCATTTT; CDR3aa: CASSEGSGGNQPQHF
d_gene: -; j_gene: TRBJ1-1; v_gene: TRBV5-4; abundance: -; CDR3nt: TGTGCCAGCAGAAAACCGGGACCGACGAACACTGAAGCTTTCTTT; CDR3aa: CASRKPGPTNTEAFF
d_gene: -; j_gene: TRBJ1-1; v_gene: TRBV10-3; abundance: -; CDR3nt: TGTGCCATCAAGCCACCGTCATCGGGGACTGAAGCTTTCTTT; CDR3aa: CAIKPPSSGTEAFF
d_gene: -; j_gene: TRBJ1-1; v_gene: TRBV18; abundance: -; CDR3nt: TGTGCCAGCTCACCATCTTCGCCGATTGAAGCTTTCTTT; CDR3aa: CASSPSSPIEAFF
d_gene: -; j_gene: TRBJ2-7; v_gene: TRBV5-1; abundance: -; CDR3nt: TGCGCCAGCAGCTTAATTTTCGGAACCTACGAGCAGTACTTC; CDR3aa: CASSLIFGTYEQYF
d_gene: TRBD1; j_gene: TRBJ1-2; v_gene: TRBV5-8; abundance: once; CDR3nt: TGTGCCAGCAGCTTGGAACCGGGACAGGGGCGGAACACCTTC; CDR3aa: CASSLEPGQGRNTF
d_gene: TRBD2; j_gene: TRBJ2-3; v_gene: TRBV5-1; abundance: once; CDR3nt: TGCGCCAGCAGCTTAAGGACGGGGGGAACCTCCCTAAACTCAGATACGCAGTATTTT; CDR3aa: CASSLRTGGTSLNSDTQYF
d_gene: TRBD1; j_gene: TRBJ1-2; v_gene: TRBV5-1; abundance: -; CDR3nt: TGCGCCAGCAGCCGAGGACAGGGGGGCGGCTACACCTTC; CDR3aa: CASSRGQGGGYTF
d_gene: -; j_gene: TRBJ1-2; v_gene: TRBV9; abundance: -; CDR3nt: TGTGCCAGCAGCCCAGAGACGGGGAACTATGGCTACACCTTC; CDR3aa: CASSPETGNYGYTF
d_gene: -; j_gene: TRBJ1-1; v_gene: TRBV6-5; abundance: -; CDR3nt: TGTGCCAGCAGGGGCAGTTCTGACACTGAAGCTTTCTTT; CDR3aa: CASRGSSDTEAFF
d_gene: -; j_gene: TRBJ2-7; v_gene: TRBV19; abundance: -; CDR3nt: TGTGCCAGTAGTATAGATCCAAGGGAATACGAGCAGTACTTC; CDR3aa: CASSIDPREYEQYF
d_gene: -; j_gene: TRBJ1-1; v_gene: TRBV19; abundance: -; CDR3nt: TGTGCCAGTATAATATACACTGAAGCTTTCTTT; CDR3aa: CASIIYTEAFF
d_gene: TRBD2; j_gene: TRBJ2-7; v_gene: TRBV6-5; abundance: -; CDR3nt: TGTGCCAGCAGACTAGCGGGGGGCTACGAGCAGTACTTC; CDR3aa: CASRLAGGYEQYF
d_gene: -; j_gene: TRBJ1-5; v_gene: TRBV4-1; abundance: -; CDR3nt: TGCGCCAGCAGCCAACCCCTACAGGGTCGGGTCAATCAGCCCCAGCATTTT; CDR3aa: CASSQPLQGRVNQPQHF
d_gene: -; j_gene: TRBJ1-1; v_gene: TRBV19; abundance: -; CDR3nt: TGTGCCAGTAGTATATGGGGGGCGCAGGACACTGAAGCTTTCTTT; CDR3aa: CASSIWGAQDTEAFF
d_gene: -; j_gene: TRBJ2-2; v_gene: TRBV11-3; abundance: -; CDR3nt: TGTGCCAGCAGCTTATTGGCGGGGACCGGGGAGCTGTTTTTT; CDR3aa: CASSLLAGTGELFF
d_gene: TRBD1; j_gene: TRBJ1-2; v_gene: TRBV2; abundance: -; CDR3nt: TGTGCCAGCAGGGGGACAGCAGGTGGCTACACCTTC; CDR3aa: CASRGTAGGYTF
d_gene: TRBD2; j_gene: TRBJ2-1; v_gene: TRBV4-1; abundance: -; CDR3nt: TGCGCCAGCAGCCCGATACCACTAGCGGGGGGGCGGGATGAGCAGTTCTTC; CDR3aa: CASSPIPLAGGRDEQFF